The T cell receptor (beta chain) described here comes from a study of T cells in Graves' hyperthyroidism and ophthalmopathy. RNA transcripts yielded amplified TCR beta CDR3 regions. The HTBI set primed first-round TCR CDR3 RT-PCR. One entry per CDR3 protein, called by TCRdb with MiXCR from the multiplex PCR reads. The repertoire holds 750,000 to 950,000 distinct CDR3 sequences, with over 35% as singletons. In patients aged 18 to 65, hyperthyroidism was newly diagnosed, with duration under 2 months. Investigators excluded patients with uncontrolled infection, other autoimmune disease, pregnancy or lactation. Using about 10 ml of fresh peripheral blood, PBMCs were prepared. Study-wide findings and caveats: Separation of ophthalmopathy from stable hyperthyroidism was achieved by a 13 V-J model.

Details on this clonotype: Its specificity is not known. An end of the junction differs from the germline gene, which may be a read error.

The CDR3 length is 16 residues. Germline loops: CDR1 SGHTA, CDR2 FQGTGA. This chain links TRBV7-3 with TRBJ2-7; D uncertain. This receptor was taken from a man aged 18 to 30 with Graves' hyperthyroidism. Sample: blood. The CDR3 protein is CASSQGAGSTSYEQYF. CDR3 nucleotides: TGCGCCAGCAGCCAAGGTGCAGGTTCTACCTCCTACGAGCAGTACTTC.